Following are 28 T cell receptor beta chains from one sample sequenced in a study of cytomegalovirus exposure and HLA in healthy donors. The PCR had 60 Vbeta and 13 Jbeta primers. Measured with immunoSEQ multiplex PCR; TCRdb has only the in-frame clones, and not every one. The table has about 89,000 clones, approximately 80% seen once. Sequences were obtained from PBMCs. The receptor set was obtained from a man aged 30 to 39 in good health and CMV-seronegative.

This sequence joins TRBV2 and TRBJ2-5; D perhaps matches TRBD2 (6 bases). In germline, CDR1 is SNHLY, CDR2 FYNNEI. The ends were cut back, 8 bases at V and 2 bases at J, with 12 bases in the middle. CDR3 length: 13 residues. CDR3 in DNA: TGTGCCAGCGGGGGGACCCTACAAGAGACCCAGTACTTC. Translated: CASGGTLQETQYF.

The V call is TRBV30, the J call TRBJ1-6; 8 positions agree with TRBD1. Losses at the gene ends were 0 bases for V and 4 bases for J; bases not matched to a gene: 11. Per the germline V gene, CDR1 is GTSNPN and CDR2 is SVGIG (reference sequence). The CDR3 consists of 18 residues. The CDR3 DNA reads TGTGCCTGGAGTGTATTCGCCCCAACAGGGGGTTATAATTCACCCCTCCACTTT. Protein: CAWSVFAPTGGYNSPLHF.

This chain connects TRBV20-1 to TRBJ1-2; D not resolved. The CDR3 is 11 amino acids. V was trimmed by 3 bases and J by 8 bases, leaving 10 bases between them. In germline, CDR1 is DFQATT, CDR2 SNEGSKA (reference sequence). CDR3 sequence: CSASRGDGYTF. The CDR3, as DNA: TGCAGTGCTAGCCGGGGAGACGGCTACACCTTC.

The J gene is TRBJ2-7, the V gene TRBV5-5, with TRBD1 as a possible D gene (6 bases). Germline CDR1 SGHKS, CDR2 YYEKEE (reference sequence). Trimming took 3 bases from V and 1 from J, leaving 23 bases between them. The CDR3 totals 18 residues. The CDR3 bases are TGTGCCAGCAGCTCGGGGACCCTCACCAGGGGTCGGTCCTACGAGCAGTACTTC. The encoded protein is CASSSGTLTRGRSYEQYF.

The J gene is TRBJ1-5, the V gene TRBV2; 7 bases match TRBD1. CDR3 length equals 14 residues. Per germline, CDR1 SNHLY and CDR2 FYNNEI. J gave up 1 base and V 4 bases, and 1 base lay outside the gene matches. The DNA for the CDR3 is TGTGCCAGCAGTGTGGACAGGAGCAATCAGCCCCAGCATTTT. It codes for CASSVDRSNQPQHF.

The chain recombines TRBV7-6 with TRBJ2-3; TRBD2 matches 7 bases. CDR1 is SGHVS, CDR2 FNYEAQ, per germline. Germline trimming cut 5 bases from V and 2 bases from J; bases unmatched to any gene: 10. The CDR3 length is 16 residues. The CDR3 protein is CASSPAGAGNTDTQYF. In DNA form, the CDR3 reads TGTGCCAGCAGCCCCGCCGGAGCGGGGAACACAGATACGCAGTATTTT.

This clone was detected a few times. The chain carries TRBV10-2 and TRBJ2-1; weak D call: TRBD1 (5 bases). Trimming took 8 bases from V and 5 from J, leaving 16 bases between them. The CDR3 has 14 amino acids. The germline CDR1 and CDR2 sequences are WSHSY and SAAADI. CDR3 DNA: TGCGCCAGCCTACCTGTGGTAGGGGACAATGAGCAGTTCTTC. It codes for CASLPVVGDNEQFF.

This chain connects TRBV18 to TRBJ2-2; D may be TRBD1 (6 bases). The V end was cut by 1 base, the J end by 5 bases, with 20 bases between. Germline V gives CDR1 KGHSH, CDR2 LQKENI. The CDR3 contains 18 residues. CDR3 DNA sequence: TGTGCCAGCTCACCACGCTTGCCTGCGGCAGGGGCGACCGGGGAGCTGTTTTTT. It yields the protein CASSPRLPAAGATGELFF.

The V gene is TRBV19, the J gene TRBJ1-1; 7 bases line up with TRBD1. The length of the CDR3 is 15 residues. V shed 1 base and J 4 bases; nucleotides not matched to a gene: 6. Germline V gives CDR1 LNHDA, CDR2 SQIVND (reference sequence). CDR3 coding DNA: TGTGCCAGTAGTATAGTCGAGGGGGCAGGCACTGAAGCTTTCTTT. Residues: CASSIVEGAGTEAFF.

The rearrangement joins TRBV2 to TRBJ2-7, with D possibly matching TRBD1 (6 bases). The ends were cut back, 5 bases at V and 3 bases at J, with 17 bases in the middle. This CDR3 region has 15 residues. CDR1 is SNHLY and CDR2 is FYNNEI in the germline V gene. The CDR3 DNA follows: TGTGCCAGCAGTTTGGGCCAACTACAGGGCTACGAGCAGTACTTC. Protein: CASSLGQLQGYEQYF.

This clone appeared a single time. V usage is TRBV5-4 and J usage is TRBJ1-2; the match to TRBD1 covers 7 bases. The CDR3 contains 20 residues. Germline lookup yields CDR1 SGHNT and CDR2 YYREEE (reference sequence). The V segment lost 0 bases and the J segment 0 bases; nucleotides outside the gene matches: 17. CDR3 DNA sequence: TGTGCCAGCAGCTTGGGACCGACAGGGACCACTACGTCAGCTAACTATGGCTACACCTTC. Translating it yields CASSLGPTGTTTSANYGYTF.

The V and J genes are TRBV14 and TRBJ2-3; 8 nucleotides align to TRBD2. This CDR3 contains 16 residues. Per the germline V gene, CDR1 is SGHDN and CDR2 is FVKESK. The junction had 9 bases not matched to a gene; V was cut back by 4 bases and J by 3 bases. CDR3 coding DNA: TGTGCCAGCAGCCCGAGTTCGGGGGGGATTACAGATACGCAGTATTTT. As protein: CASSPSSGGITDTQYF.

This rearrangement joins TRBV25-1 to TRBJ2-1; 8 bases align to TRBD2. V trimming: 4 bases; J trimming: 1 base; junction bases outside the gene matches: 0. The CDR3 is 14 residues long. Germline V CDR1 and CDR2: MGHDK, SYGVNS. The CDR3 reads CASSVAGSYNEQFF. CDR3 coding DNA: TGTGCCAGCAGTGTAGCGGGGTCCTACAATGAGCAGTTCTTC.

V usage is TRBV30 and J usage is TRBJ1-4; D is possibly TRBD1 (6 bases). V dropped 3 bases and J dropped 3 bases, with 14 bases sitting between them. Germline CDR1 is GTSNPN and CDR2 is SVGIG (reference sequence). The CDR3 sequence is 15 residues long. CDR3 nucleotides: TGTGCCTGGAGCTCACCCCGGACAGCTAATGAAAAACTGTTTTTT. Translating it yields CAWSSPRTANEKLFF.

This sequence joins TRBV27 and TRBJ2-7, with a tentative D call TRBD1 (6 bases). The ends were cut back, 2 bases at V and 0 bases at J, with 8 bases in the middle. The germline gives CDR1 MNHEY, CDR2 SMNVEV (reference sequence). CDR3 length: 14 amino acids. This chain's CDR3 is CASSLNRDSYEQYF. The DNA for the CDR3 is TGTGCCAGCAGTTTAAACAGGGACTCCTACGAGCAGTACTTC.

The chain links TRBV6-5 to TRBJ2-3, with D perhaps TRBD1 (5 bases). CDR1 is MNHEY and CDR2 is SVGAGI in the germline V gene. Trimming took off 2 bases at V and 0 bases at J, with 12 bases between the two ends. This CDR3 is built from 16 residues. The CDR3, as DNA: TGTGCCAGCAGTTACAGGGGCCGGTTAAGCACAGATACGCAGTATTTT. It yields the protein CASSYRGRLSTDTQYF.

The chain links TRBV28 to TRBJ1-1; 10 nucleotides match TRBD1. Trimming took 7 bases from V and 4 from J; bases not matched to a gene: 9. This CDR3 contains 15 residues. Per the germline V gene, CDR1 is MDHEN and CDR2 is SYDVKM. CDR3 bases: TGTGCCAGCACCCCCGGGACAGGGGAGAGCACTGAAGCTTTCTTT. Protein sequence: CASTPGTGESTEAFF.

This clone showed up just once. The chain's CDR3 is CASSVARGAETQYF. CDR3 sequence (DNA): TGTGCCAGCAGCGTAGCCCGCGGGGCAGAGACCCAGTACTTC. The chain carries TRBV9 and TRBJ2-5; D possibly corresponds to TRBD2 (6 bases). Germline CDR1 and CDR2: SGDLS and YYNGEE. This CDR3 is 14 amino acids long. The ends were cut back, 0 bases at V and 4 bases at J, with 10 bases in the middle.

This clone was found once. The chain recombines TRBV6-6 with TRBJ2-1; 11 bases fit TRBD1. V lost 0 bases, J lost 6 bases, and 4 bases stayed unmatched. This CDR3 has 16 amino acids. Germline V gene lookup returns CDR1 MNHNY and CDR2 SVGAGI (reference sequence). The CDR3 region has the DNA TGTGCCAGCAGTTACTCGGGGACAGGGGGGGCCAATGAGCAGTTCTTC. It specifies CASSYSGTGGANEQFF.

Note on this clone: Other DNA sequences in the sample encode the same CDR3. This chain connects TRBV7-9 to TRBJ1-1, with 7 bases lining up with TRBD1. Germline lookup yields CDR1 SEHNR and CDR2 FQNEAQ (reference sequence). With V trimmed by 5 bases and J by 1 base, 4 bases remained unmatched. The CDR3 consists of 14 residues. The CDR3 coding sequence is TGTGCCAGCAGCCCCGGACAGGCGAACACTGAAGCTTTCTTT. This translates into CASSPGQANTEAFF.

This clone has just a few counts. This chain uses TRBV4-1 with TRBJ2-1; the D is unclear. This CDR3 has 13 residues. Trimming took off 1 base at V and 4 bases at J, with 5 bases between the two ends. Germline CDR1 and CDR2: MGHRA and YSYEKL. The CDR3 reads CASSQAQYNEQFF. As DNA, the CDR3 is TGCGCCAGCAGCCAAGCGCAGTACAATGAGCAGTTCTTC.

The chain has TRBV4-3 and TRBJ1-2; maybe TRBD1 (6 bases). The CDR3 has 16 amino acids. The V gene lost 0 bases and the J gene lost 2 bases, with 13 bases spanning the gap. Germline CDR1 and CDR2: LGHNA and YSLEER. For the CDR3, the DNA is TGCGCCAGCAGCCAAGAGAGGGGCAGGGGAAACTATGGCTACACCTTC. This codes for CASSQERGRGNYGYTF.

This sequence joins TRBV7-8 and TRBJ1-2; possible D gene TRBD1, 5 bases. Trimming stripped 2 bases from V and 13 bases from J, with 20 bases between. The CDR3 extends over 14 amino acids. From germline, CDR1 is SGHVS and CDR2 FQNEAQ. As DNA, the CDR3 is TGTGCCAGCAGCTTAAGGGGTCAGGAAGACTTTCGCACCTTC. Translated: CASSLRGQEDFRTF.

CDR3: CSASHEEQFF. CDR3 bases: TGCAGTGCTAGCCACGAGGAGCAGTTCTTC. The chain links TRBV20-1 to TRBJ2-1; D remains unclear. Germline V gene sequence: CDR1 DFQATT, CDR2 SNEGSKA (reference sequence). V was shortened by 3 bases and J by 10 bases, with 7 bases between the two germline ends. The CDR3 totals 10 residues.

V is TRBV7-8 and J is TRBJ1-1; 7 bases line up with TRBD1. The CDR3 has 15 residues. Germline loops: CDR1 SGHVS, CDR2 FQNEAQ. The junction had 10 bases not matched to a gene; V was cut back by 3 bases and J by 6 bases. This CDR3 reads CASSFSTGLNSEAFF. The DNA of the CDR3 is TGTGCCAGCAGCTTCTCGACAGGGTTAAATTCTGAAGCTTTCTTT.

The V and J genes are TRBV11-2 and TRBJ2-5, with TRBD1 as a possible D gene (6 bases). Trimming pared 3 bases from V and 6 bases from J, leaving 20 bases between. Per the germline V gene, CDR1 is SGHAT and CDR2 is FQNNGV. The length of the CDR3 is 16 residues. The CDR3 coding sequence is TGTGCCAGCAGCTTTAACTTAGGCAGTAGGGGGAAGACCCAGTACTTC. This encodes CASSFNLGSRGKTQYF.

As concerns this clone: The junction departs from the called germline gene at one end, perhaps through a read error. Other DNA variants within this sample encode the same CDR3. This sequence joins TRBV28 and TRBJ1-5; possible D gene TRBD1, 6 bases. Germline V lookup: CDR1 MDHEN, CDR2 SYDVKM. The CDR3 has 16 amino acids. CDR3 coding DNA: TGTGCCAGCAGGGGACAAGGTATCTATAGCAGTCAGCCCCAGCATTTT. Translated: CASRGQGIYSSQPQHF.

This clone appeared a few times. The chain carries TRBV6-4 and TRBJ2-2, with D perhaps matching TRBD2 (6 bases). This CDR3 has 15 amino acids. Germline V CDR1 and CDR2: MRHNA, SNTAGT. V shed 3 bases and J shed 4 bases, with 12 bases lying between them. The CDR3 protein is CASSDVATSTGELFF. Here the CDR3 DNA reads TGTGCCAGCAGTGATGTGGCGACTAGCACCGGGGAGCTGTTTTTT.